The 14 T cell receptor beta chains in this list originate from one sample, sequenced in a study of cytotoxic CD8 clonotypes in ibrutinib-treated CLL (dated by TCRdb to about 2021). Libraries were built with the immunoSEQ multiplex PCR assay. The table was pulled from immuneACCESS by TCRdb, which kept in-frame rearrangements only. Such tables lose some clones; where checked, under half of the loss comes from unresolved V genes, and the rest has no known cause. The sample yields a few hundred thousand clones; roughly 79% were counted once. The top ten clonotypes cover roughly 6.3% of the sample. This sample comprised PBMCs, obtained before ibrutinib treatment. These receptors all stem from a human donor with chronic lymphocytic leukemia.

The V call is TRBV25-1, the J call TRBJ2-3, with TRBD2 identical over 7 bases. The germline V gene encodes CDR1 MGHDK and CDR2 SYGVNS. The CDR3 sequence is 15 residues long. The V gene end was trimmed by 1 base and the J gene end by 6 bases; junction bases not matched to a gene: 7. CDR3 in amino acids: CASSEWGGVGDTQYF. CDR3 coding DNA: TGTGCCAGCAGTGAATGGGGGGGAGTCGGGGATACGCAGTATTTT.

This clone was seen a few times. Other DNA sequences in the sample encode the same CDR3. This chain joins TRBV14 and TRBJ2-7, with TRBD2 identical over 11 bases. Germline lookup yields CDR1 SGHDN and CDR2 FVKESK. The J segment lost 4 bases and the V segment lost 4 bases, leaving 6 bases of the junction unmatched. This CDR3 contains 15 residues. CDR3 DNA: TGTGCCAGCAGCCTAGGACTAGCGGGTCCTTACGAGCAGTACTTC. It encodes CASSLGLAGPYEQYF.

The chain recombines TRBV6-5 with TRBJ2-3; weak D call: TRBD1 (5 bases). Trimming removed 2 bases at V and 5 bases at J, with 11 bases between. Germline V gene sequence: CDR1 MNHEY, CDR2 SVGAGI. The CDR3 is 14 residues long. The chain's CDR3 is CASSYVAGIDTQYF. The CDR3 nucleotides read TGTGCCAGCAGTTACGTCGCAGGGATAGATACGCAGTATTTT.

The chain links TRBV6-5 to TRBJ1-2; D is uncertain. Germline lookup yields CDR1 MNHEY and CDR2 SVGAGI. This CDR3 region has 13 residues. The V gene lost 4 bases and the J gene lost 5 bases, with 11 bases spanning the gap. CDR3 in amino acids: CASSFGSVYGYTF. The CDR3 DNA follows: TGTGCCAGCAGTTTTGGCAGCGTTTATGGCTACACCTTC.

The chain recombines TRBV13 with TRBJ2-1, with 11 bases fitting TRBD2. This CDR3 spans 15 amino acids. Germline CDR1 PRHDT, CDR2 FYEKMQ (reference sequence). Losses at the gene ends were 1 base for V and 6 bases for J; bases not matched to a gene: 2. The CDR3 DNA sequence: TGTGCCAGCAGCTTAGTTAGCGGGAGGGCCAATGAGCAGTTCTTC. It specifies CASSLVSGRANEQFF.

The chain links TRBV7-9 to TRBJ2-5; 7 nucleotides align to TRBD1. This CDR3 is 16 amino acids long. Trimming removed 4 bases from V and 5 bases from J; junction bases left unmatched: 13. Germline V gives CDR1 SEHNR, CDR2 FQNEAQ (reference sequence). The CDR3 protein is CASSSVSLTGLETQYF. CDR3 coding DNA: TGTGCCAGCAGCTCCGTTTCATTGACAGGGCTGGAGACCCAGTACTTC.

The rearrangement uses TRBV4-1 and TRBJ2-1; D gene unclear. The CDR3 totals 13 residues. In germline, CDR1 is MGHRA, CDR2 YSYEKL. Trimming took off 1 base at V and 10 bases at J, with 11 bases between the two ends. The CDR3 bases are TGCGCCAGCAGCCAAGTGGATACCAGGGAGCAGTTCTTC. Translation: CASSQVDTREQFF.

V gene TRBV9 combines with J gene TRBJ2-7; 10 nucleotides align to TRBD1. Trimming took 0 bases from V and 6 from J; bases not matched to a gene: 6. The CDR3 sequence is 15 residues long. Germline-derived CDR1 and CDR2 are SGDLS and YYNGEE. The CDR3 reads CASSVGQGAFAEQYF. The CDR3 region has the DNA TGTGCCAGCAGCGTAGGACAGGGGGCGTTTGCCGAGCAGTACTTC. Using reference TRBV9 and TRBJ2-7 for the parts outside the CDR3, the full variable domain is DSGVTQTPKHLITATGQRVTLRCSPRSGDLSVYWYQQSLDQGLQFLIQYYNGEERAKGNILERFSAQQFPDLHSELNLSSLELGDSALYFCASSVGQGAFAEQYFGPGTRLTVT.

The chain is built from TRBV15 and TRBJ1-2; D gene unclear. The germline V and J ends were trimmed by 0 bases and 0 bases, with 11 bases remaining between them. The CDR3 is 16 amino acids. Germline CDR1 LNHNV, CDR2 YYDKDF (reference sequence). The CDR3 here is CATSRDRTAANYGYTF. The CDR3 bases are TGTGCCACCAGCAGAGATCGAACAGCCGCTAACTATGGCTACACCTTC. Full variable domain (remainder filled in from reference TRBV15 and TRBJ1-2): DAMVIQNPRYQVTQFGKPVTLSCSQTLNHNVMYWYQQKSSQAPKLLFHYYDKDFNNEADTPDNFQSRRPNTSFCFLDIRSPGLGDTAMYLCATSRDRTAANYGYTFGSGTRLTVV.

The chain links TRBV5-1 to TRBJ2-7, with D perhaps matching TRBD2 (5 bases). CDR3 length: 15 amino acids. Between the trimmed V and J ends, which lost 0 bases and 3 bases, there was a span of 13 bases. Looked up from germline, CDR1 is SGHRS and CDR2 is YFSETQ. The CDR3 region is CASSLGVASYYEQYF. The CDR3 nucleotides are TGCGCCAGCAGCTTGGGAGTCGCTAGCTACTACGAGCAGTACTTC.

V gene TRBV7-2 combines with J gene TRBJ2-3; tentatively, D is TRBD1 (6 bases). This CDR3 has 14 amino acids. Germline V gene lookup returns CDR1 SGHTA and CDR2 FQGNSA. Trimming removed 3 bases from V and 1 base from J, with 8 bases in between. CDR3 sequence reads: CASSLGAGTDTQYF. The CDR3 DNA reads TGTGCCAGCAGCTTGGGGGCGGGCACAGATACGCAGTATTTT. Looking up the rest from reference TRBV7-2 and TRBJ2-3 gives the full variable domain: GAGVSQSPSNKVTEKGKDVELRCDPISGHTALYWYRQSLGQGLEFLIYFQGNSAPDKSGLPSDRFSAERTGGSVSTLTIQRTQQEDSAVYLCASSLGAGTDTQYFGPGTRLTVL.

V gene TRBV5-1 combines with J gene TRBJ2-1; 7 bases fit TRBD2. V shed 2 bases and J 2 bases; nucleotides not matched to a gene: 4. This CDR3 comprises 15 residues. Germline V gene sequence: CDR1 SGHRS, CDR2 YFSETQ. CDR3 in DNA: TGCGCCAGCAGCTTTTCGGGAGGACCCTACAATGAGCAGTTCTTC. Translation: CASSFSGGPYNEQFF. The full variable domain, with the rest looked up from reference TRBV5-1 and TRBJ2-1, is KAGVTQTPRYLIKTRGQQVTLSCSPISGHRSVSWYQQTPGQGLQFLFEYFSETQRNKGNFPGRFSGRQFSNSRSEMNVSTLELGDSALYLCASSFSGGPYNEQFFGPGTRLTVL.

J is TRBJ2-1 and V is TRBV7-2, with 8 bases matching TRBD2. V was clipped by 4 bases and J by 8 bases; unmatched bases: 16. The CDR3 extends over 17 amino acids. The germline CDR1 and CDR2 sequences are SGHTA and FQGNSA. CDR3 sequence reads: CASSSPVTGGPLYEQFF. The CDR3 region has the DNA TGTGCCAGCAGCTCCCCTGTAACGGGAGGGCCATTGTATGAGCAGTTCTTC.

The genes are TRBV6-4 and TRBJ2-2; possibly TRBD1 for D (6 bases). Germline lookup yields CDR1 MRHNA and CDR2 SNTAGT. Between the trimmed V and J ends, which lost 5 bases and 4 bases, there was a span of 14 bases. The CDR3 length is 15 residues. The CDR3 coding sequence is TGTGCCAGCAGTACAACAGGGAGTGGCACCGGGGAGCTGTTTTTT. It yields the protein CASSTTGSGTGELFF.